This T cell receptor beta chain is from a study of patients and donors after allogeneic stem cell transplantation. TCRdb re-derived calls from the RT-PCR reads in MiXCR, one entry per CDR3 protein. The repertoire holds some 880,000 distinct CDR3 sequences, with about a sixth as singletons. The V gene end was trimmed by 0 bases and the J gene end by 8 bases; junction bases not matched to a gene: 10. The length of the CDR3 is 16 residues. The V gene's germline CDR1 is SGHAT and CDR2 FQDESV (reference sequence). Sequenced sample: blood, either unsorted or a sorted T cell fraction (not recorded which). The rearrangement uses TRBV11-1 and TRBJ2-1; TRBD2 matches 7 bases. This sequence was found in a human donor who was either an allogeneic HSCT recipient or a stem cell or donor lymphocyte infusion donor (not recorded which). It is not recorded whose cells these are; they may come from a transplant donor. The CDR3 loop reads CASSLALQRGSDEQFF. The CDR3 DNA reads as TGTGCCAGCAGCTTAGCGCTACAGCGGGGCAGCGATGAGCAGTTCTTC. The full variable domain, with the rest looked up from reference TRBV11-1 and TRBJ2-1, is EAEVAQSPRYKITEKSQAVAFWCDPISGHATLYWYRQILGQGPELLVQFQDESVVDDSQLPKDRFSAERLKGVDSTLKIQPAELGDSAMYLCASSLALQRGSDEQFFGPGTRLTVL.